This paragraph covers one TCR beta chain sequence. The data are from a study of blood T cell repertoires in COVID-19. Study details: Acute and convalescent COVID-19 samples came from the United States, Italy and Spain.

V lost 4 bases to trimming and J lost 6 bases; unmatched junction nucleotides: 7. CDR1 and CDR2 from the germline V gene are LNHDA and SQIVND (reference sequence). This CDR3 contains 15 residues. Sequencing was performed with immunoSEQ multiplex PCR; in TCRdb, only in-frame clones are kept and a portion is missing. This table holds 250,000 to 400,000 clones, approximately 89% found once. The rearrangement uses TRBV19 and TRBJ1-1; TRBD1 matches 11 bases. The TCR sequence derives from a woman in her 30s with COVID-19, enrolled during active disease. Sequencing input: peripheral blood. The CDR3 DNA is TGTGCCAGTAGTACGGGGACAGGGGGATTTGCTGAAGCTTTCTTT. This codes for CASSTGTGGFAEAFF. Full variable domain (rest looked up from reference TRBV19 and TRBJ1-1): DGGITQSPKYLFRKEGQNVTLSCEQNLNHDAMYWYRQDPGQGLRLIYYSQIVNDFQKGDIAEGYSVSREKKESFPLTVTSAQKNPTAFYLCASSTGTGGFAEAFFGQGTRLTVV.